Listed below are T cell receptor beta chains from one sample, sequenced in a study of brain metastases from non-small cell lung cancer. Sequenced by immunoSEQ multiplex PCR; TCRdb stores in-frame clones only, minus some. Of around 4,500 clones in the sample, just over 85% were seen once. The sample consisted of primary lung tumor tissue. These receptors all stem from a donor at least 40 years old with non-small cell lung cancer. The CDR3 runs from the conserved cysteine through the conserved F or W. The D gene is left open where the match is weak. The size entry is marked missing in some rows and otherwise reads once, few, many or a size class.

v_gene,abundance,j_gene,d_gene,len,CDR3aa,CDR3nt
TRBV28,-,TRBJ2-2,TRBD2,16,CASRTGLAGNTGELFF,TGTGCCAGCAGGACGGGACTAGCGGGTAACACCGGGGAGCTGTTTTTT
TRBV5-1,-,TRBJ2-7,-,15,CASSLASGFANEQYF,TGCGCCAGCAGCCTCGCTTCGGGTTTCGCCAACGAGCAGTACTTC
TRBV6-5,-,TRBJ1-1,TRBD1,12,CASSKGATEAFF,TGTGCCAGCAGCAAGGGGGCGACTGAAGCTTTCTTT
TRBV6-4,few,TRBJ2-1,-,14,CASSDRVGSNEQFF,TGTGCCAGCAGTGACAGGGTTGGAAGCAATGAGCAGTTCTTC
TRBV5-5,-,TRBJ2-7,TRBD2,15,CASSLGLAGGYEQYF,TGTGCCAGCAGTTTGGGACTAGCGGGCGGCTACGAGCAGTACTTC
TRBV11-3,-,TRBJ2-3,TRBD2,18,CASSSGYAGGEDADTQYF,TGTGCCAGCAGCTCGGGCTATGCGGGAGGAGAAGACGCAGATACGCAGTATTTT
TRBV14,-,TRBJ1-2,-,15,CASSRGGWDRYGYTF,TGTGCCAGCAGCCGAGGAGGGTGGGACCGCTATGGCTACACCTTC
TRBV7-2,once,TRBJ1-1,-,13,CASSAKDRTEAFF,TGTGCCAGCAGCGCCAAGGACAGAACTGAAGCTTTCTTT
TRBV9,once,TRBJ1-1,-,17,CASSPRRTIRINTEAFF,TGTGCCAGCAGCCCCAGGAGGACAATCAGGATCAACACTGAAGCTTTCTTT
TRBV29-1,-,TRBJ2-3,TRBD2,18,CSVEGETSGRSPPDTQYF,TGCAGCGTTGAAGGGGAAACTAGCGGGAGGTCCCCGCCGGATACGCAGTATTTT
TRBV6-6,-,TRBJ2-5,TRBD1,15,CASSRTGILSETQYF,TGTGCCAGCAGCCGGACAGGCATCCTCAGTGAGACCCAGTACTTC
TRBV14,-,TRBJ2-2,-,14,CASSQEVGVGELFF,TGTGCCAGCAGCCAAGAGGTGGGGGTCGGGGAGCTGTTTTTT
TRBV7-8,-,TRBJ2-7,-,15,CASSFPTEPSYEQYF,TGTGCCAGCAGCTTTCCGACGGAGCCCTCCTACGAGCAGTACTTC
TRBV29-1,-,TRBJ1-1,-,13,CSVARGVKTEAFF,TGCAGCGTAGCGAGGGGGGTGAAGACTGAAGCTTTCTTT
TRBV6-5,-,TRBJ1-5,TRBD1,15,CASIQDRGRSQPQHF,TGTGCCAGCATCCAAGACAGGGGGCGCAGTCAGCCCCAGCATTTT
TRBV7-9,-,TRBJ2-1,-,13,CASSPAGSLKQFF,TGTGCCAGCAGCCCTGCCGGGTCCCTGAAGCAGTTCTTC
TRBV6-6,-,TRBJ2-2,TRBD2,16,CASSPARTSGRRELFF,TGTGCCAGCAGCCCCGCCCGGACTAGCGGGAGGCGCGAGCTGTTTTTT
TRBV5-1,once,TRBJ2-7,TRBD1,15,CASSPSGDSSYEQYF,TGCGCCAGCAGCCCCTCTGGGGACAGCTCCTACGAGCAGTACTTC
TRBV3-1/TRBV3-2,-,TRBJ1-5,-,14,CASSQRGAGQPQHF,TGTGCCAGCAGCCAACGGGGCGCGGGTCAGCCCCAGCATTTT
TRBV5-6,-,TRBJ2-3,TRBD1,17,CASSWIAGGILRDTQYF,TGTGCCAGCAGTTGGATTGCAGGGGGCATACTGAGAGATACGCAGTATTTT
TRBV7-8,-,TRBJ1-3,-,13,CASSLSLGDTIYF,TGTGCCAGCAGCTTATCTCTAGGGGACACCATATATTTT
TRBV7-9,-,TRBJ1-5,TRBD1,15,CASSHGTGGMQPQHF,TGTGCCAGCAGCCACGGGACAGGGGGTATGCAGCCCCAGCATTTT
TRBV10-2,-,TRBJ2-2,TRBD2,16,CASRGGRASNTGELFF,TGCGCCAGCCGGGGCGGGAGAGCCTCGAACACCGGGGAGCTGTTTTTT
TRBV5-1,few,TRBJ2-3,-,15,CASSLEIPSSDTQYF,TGCGCCAGCAGCTTGGAAATTCCCTCCTCAGATACGCAGTATTTT
TRBV28,once,TRBJ2-7,TRBD2,16,CASSLWSVPSGYEQYF,TGTGCCAGCAGTTTATGGTCGGTCCCTAGCGGCTACGAGCAGTACTTC
TRBV7-9,once,TRBJ1-1,-,16,CASSLTRGPGDTEAFF,TGTGCCAGCAGCTTAACTCGAGGACCCGGGGACACTGAAGCTTTCTTT
TRBV6-2/TRBV6-3,-,TRBJ1-1,-,16,CASSYEAGTVNTEAFF,TGTGCCAGCAGTTACGAGGCAGGGACCGTGAACACTGAAGCTTTCTTT
TRBV10-3,-,TRBJ2-7,TRBD1,14,CAGSGDRGKYEQYF,TGTGCCGGCTCGGGAGACAGGGGTAAATACGAGCAGTACTTC
TRBV5-4,-,TRBJ1-5,TRBD1,16,CASSLGSGQGNQPQHF,TGTGCCAGCAGCTTAGGGTCGGGACAGGGGAATCAGCCCCAGCATTTT
TRBV12-3/TRBV12-4,-,TRBJ1-3,-,13,CASTFWPGNTIYF,TGTGCCAGCACCTTCTGGCCTGGAAACACCATATATTTT
TRBV5-1,-,TRBJ2-3,-,12,CASSSAESTQYF,TGCGCCAGCAGCTCCGCCGAGAGTACGCAGTATTTT
TRBV27,-,TRBJ1-4,-,15,CASSLLWATNEKLFF,TGTGCCAGCAGTTTATTATGGGCAACTAATGAAAAACTGTTTTTT
TRBV27,few,TRBJ1-1,TRBD1,17,CASREIGTGGGWTEAFF,TGTGCCAGCAGGGAAATCGGGACAGGGGGAGGTTGGACTGAAGCTTTCTTT
TRBV7-6,-,TRBJ2-6,-,19,CASSLKGRVGFSGANVLTF,TGTGCCAGCAGCTTAAAAGGCAGGGTAGGGTTCTCTGGGGCCAACGTCCTGACTTTC